One and the same sample provided the 29 T cell receptor beta chains below, sequenced in a study of CXCR3-negative and CXCR3-positive naive CD8 T cells. 5' RACE that incorporated UMI labels was used to prepare the TRB cDNA libraries. TCRdb reworked the 5' RACE reads into one entry per CDR3 protein, no DNA. The data include approximately 56,000 distinct CDR3 sequences; the top ten clones carry about 1.6%. The sequenced material came from naive CXCR3- CD8+ T cells from blood. Sample subset: CD45RO-CCR7+CD27+CD95- naive CD8+ T cells lacking CXCR3 (TNR3-). The receptors shown here come from a human donor in good health. Some clones in this sample may be carry-over from other donors' samples.

The chain has TRBV12-3 or TRBV12-4 and TRBJ2-7. The CDR3 loop spans 13 amino acids. The CDR3 sequence is CASEAANSYEQYF.

The genes are TRBV20-1 and TRBJ1-2; no DNA is available, so the TRBD1 call from TCRdb remains unchecked. This CDR3 comprises 14 residues. Germline assignment: CDR1 DFQATT and CDR2 SNEGSKA (reference sequence). CDR3 protein: CGARGGASSYGYTF.

The rearrangement links TRBV5-1 to TRBJ2-1; TCRdb's D gene call, TRBD2, goes unchecked for lack of DNA. The CDR3 runs 14 residues. The germline V gene has CDR1 SGHRS and CDR2 YFSETQ. CDR3 in amino acids: CASRDLAGVDEQFF. The variable domain in full, with the rest retrieved from reference TRBV5-1 and TRBJ2-1, is KAGVTQTPRYLIKTRGQQVTLSCSPISGHRSVSWYQQTPGQGLQFLFEYFSETQRNKGNFPGRFSGRQFSNSRSEMNVSTLELGDSALYLCASRDLAGVDEQFFGPGTRLTVL.

This CDR3 reads CASSLSSLAGGNTDTQYF. The chain employs TRBV5-4 and TRBJ2-3; lacking DNA, the TRBD2 call made by TCRdb goes unchecked. Germline V gene sequence: CDR1 SGHNT, CDR2 YYREEE (reference sequence). This CDR3 contains 18 residues.

The rearrangement links TRBV6-6 to TRBJ1-6; TCRdb's assignment of TRBD1 cannot be checked, as there is no DNA. Germline V gene sequence: CDR1 MNHNY, CDR2 SVGAGI (reference sequence). CDR3 length: 14 residues. This CDR3 reads CASSTGQVRSPLHF.

The chain employs TRBV28 and TRBJ2-7. This CDR3 region has 12 residues. Germline assignment: CDR1 MDHEN and CDR2 SYDVKM. The CDR3 spells CASSGSFYEQYF.

The rearrangement joins TRBV2 to TRBJ2-2; TCRdb's D call, TRBD1, is unchecked because there is no DNA. Germline CDR1 and CDR2: SNHLY and FYNNEI. The CDR3 has 14 amino acids. This chain's CDR3 is CASTPPGYTGEPFF.

The chain couples TRBV28 to TRBJ2-3. Germline-derived CDR1 and CDR2 are MDHEN and SYDVKM. The CDR3 has 15 amino acids. CDR3 protein: CASSLSSLSTDTQYF.

This chain connects TRBV12-3 or TRBV12-4 to TRBJ1-1; TCRdb gives TRBD1 as the D gene, but with no DNA this cannot be confirmed. The CDR3 is 12 residues long. CDR3 amino acids: CASSDGDGEAFF.

The chain recombines TRBV28 with TRBJ2-3; TCRdb reports TRBD2, a call that lacks DNA to check it against. This CDR3 spans 17 amino acids. Germline V gene sequence: CDR1 MDHEN, CDR2 SYDVKM. The CDR3 region is CASSFLAGGPSTDTQYF. Drawing the rest from reference TRBV28 and TRBJ2-3, the complete variable domain is DVKVTQSSRYLVKRTGEKVFLECVQDMDHENMFWYRQDPGLGLRLIYFSYDVKMKEKGDIPEGYSVSREKKERFSLILESASTNQTSMYLCASSFLAGGPSTDTQYFGPGTRLTVL.

This chain uses TRBV28 with TRBJ2-1; TCRdb's assignment of TRBD2 cannot be checked, as there is no DNA. CDR1 is MDHEN, CDR2 SYDVKM, per germline. The CDR3 is 14 amino acids. The CDR3 here is CASRPAGEVREQFF.

V and J are TRBV28 and TRBJ2-3; TCRdb's assignment of TRBD2 cannot be checked, as there is no DNA. This CDR3 contains 15 residues. Germline V CDR1 and CDR2: MDHEN, SYDVKM. CDR3 protein: CASIKLTRSQDTQYF.

V gene TRBV14 combines with J gene TRBJ2-7. Germline values: CDR1 SGHDN, CDR2 FVKESK. The CDR3 has 15 residues. The CDR3 reads CASSQGVQNIHEQYF.

This sequence joins TRBV11-2 and TRBJ2-7; with no DNA, the TCRdb D assignment of TRBD1 cannot be verified. CDR3 length: 14 amino acids. Per germline, CDR1 SGHAT and CDR2 FQNNGV. The CDR3 reads CASSLGREPYEQYF. Full variable domain (outside the CDR3, taken from reference TRBV11-2 and TRBJ2-7): EAGVAQSPRYKIIEKRQSVAFWCNPISGHATLYWYQQILGQGPKLLIQFQNNGVVDDSQLPKDRFSAERLKGVDSTLKIQPAKLEDSAVYLCASSLGREPYEQYFGPGTRLTVT.

The chain uses TRBV15 and TRBJ1-5; TCRdb selects TRBD1, and the lack of DNA leaves this call unchecked. The CDR3 covers 15 residues. CDR1 and CDR2 from the germline V gene are LNHNV and YYDKDF (reference sequence). The CDR3 here is CATSTDRGSNQPQHF.

This rearrangement joins TRBV2 to TRBJ2-4; the TCRdb D gene call, TRBD1, has no DNA to confirm it. The CDR3 runs to 12 residues. Germline V gene lookup returns CDR1 SNHLY and CDR2 FYNNEI. CDR3 region: CASVGPRGIQYF.

The CDR3 is CAWSEGGNTIYF. This chain joins TRBV30 and TRBJ1-3. This CDR3 is built from 12 residues. Per germline, CDR1 GTSNPN and CDR2 SVGIG (reference sequence).

The chain combines TRBV29-1 with TRBJ2-1; TCRdb calls TRBD2, which cannot be checked without DNA. This CDR3 is built from 11 residues. Germline V gene sequence: CDR1 SQVTM, CDR2 ANQGSEA. This CDR3 reads CSVGLDNEQFF.

V and J are TRBV6-2 or TRBV6-3 and TRBJ2-7; as DNA is missing, the TRBD2 call by TCRdb cannot be tested. The germline V gene encodes CDR1 MNHEY and CDR2 SVGEGT. The CDR3 has 12 residues. CDR3 sequence: CASSPPGHEQYF.

This rearrangement joins TRBV5-1 to TRBJ2-3; the TCRdb call, TRBD2, lacks DNA for checking. The CDR3 runs 17 residues. Germline V gives CDR1 SGHRS, CDR2 YFSETQ. The CDR3 here is CASSLDPLASATDTQYF.

The chain has TRBV20-1 and TRBJ1-1; the D gene TCRdb calls, TRBD1, cannot be checked with no DNA. Germline CDR1 reads DFQATT; CDR2 reads SNEGSKA (reference sequence). The CDR3 totals 15 residues. This CDR3 reads CSARGVESGDTEAFF.

This chain uses TRBV4-2 with TRBJ2-1; TCRdb's assignment of TRBD2 cannot be checked, as there is no DNA. The CDR3 is 19 amino acids. CDR1 LGHNA and CDR2 YNFKEQ come from the germline V gene. The CDR3 protein is CASSQDRLIGGASYNEQFF.

The chain employs TRBV28 and TRBJ1-5. The CDR3 loop spans 13 amino acids. From germline, CDR1 is MDHEN and CDR2 SYDVKM. CDR3 protein: CASTQNVNQPQHF.

J is TRBJ2-2 and V is TRBV5-6. This CDR3 contains 14 residues. The germline gives CDR1 SGHDT, CDR2 YYEEEE. The chain's CDR3 is CASSWTENTGELFF.

V usage is TRBV27 and J usage is TRBJ2-2; TCRdb reports TRBD1, a call that lacks DNA to check it against. There are 19 residues in the CDR3. Germline V gene sequence: CDR1 MNHEY, CDR2 SMNVEV (reference sequence). The CDR3 loop is CASSLADMGGPPDTGELFF.

The rearrangement uses TRBV3-1 and TRBJ2-1; TCRdb reports TRBD1, a call that lacks DNA to check it against. CDR1 is LGHDT, CDR2 YNNKEL, per germline (reference sequence). This CDR3 is built from 16 residues. The CDR3 loop is CASSQESRLAGPGQFF.

The chain joins TRBV27 to TRBJ2-3; TCRdb picks TRBD1, but there is no DNA to check that call. The V gene's germline CDR1 is MNHEY and CDR2 SMNVEV (reference sequence). This CDR3 region has 15 residues. CDR3 sequence: CASSSPTLTTDTQYF.

The chain links TRBV23-1 to TRBJ2-7; TCRdb designates TRBD1, a call that cannot be tested without DNA. TRBV23-1 is recorded as an ORF, its role being uncertain. This CDR3 has 18 amino acids. CDR3 loop: CASSLIRGPSYGPYEQYF.

This chain links TRBV12-3 or TRBV12-4 with TRBJ2-3; TCRdb returns TRBD1, unconfirmable since there is no DNA. The CDR3 consists of 16 residues. Here the CDR3 reads CASSLGGGGSTDTQYF.